This T cell receptor (beta chain) stems from a study of T-cell reconstitution after alpha-beta-depleted transplantation in children. Study conclusions and caveats: Surviving recipient T cells and thymic progenitors produced the high day-60 TCRbeta diversity seen in some patients. Several hundred expanded graft clones reportedly were the source of alpha-beta T cells about two months after transplant. Once a year had passed after transplant, T-cell counts and diversity came mostly from newly produced T cells.

The CDR3 totals 18 residues. V was clipped by 3 bases and J by 2 bases, with 23 bases between them. It was with unique molecular identifiers that the TCRbeta library was prepared. TCRdb re-called the PCR reads through MiXCR, storing one row per CDR3 protein. The data show some 290,000 distinct CDR3 sequences, roughly 21% seen once. This clonotype showed up just a few times. Its specificity is unknown. The chain links TRBV12-3 or TRBV12-4 to TRBJ2-7; possible D gene TRBD1, 6 bases. The receptor was derived from a male patient younger than 18 who had a stem cell transplant for acute lymphoblastic leukemia, so the T cells may come from the graft donor. This specimen consisted of PBMCs, mostly from graft donor cells, obtained 180 days after TCRalphabeta/CD19-depleted stem cell transplant. Written as DNA, the CDR3 is TGTGCCAGCAGTTTTTACCCCCGTACAGGGTTGGAAACCTACGAGCAGTACTTC. Protein sequence: CASSFYPRTGLETYEQYF.